There are many counts of the clone carrying this T cell receptor beta chain. The record originates from a study of patients and donors after allogeneic stem cell transplantation. One entry per CDR3 protein results from TCRdb running MiXCR on the RT-PCR reads. The data hold about 87,000 distinct CDR3 sequences, with around 5% observed a single time. Per germline, CDR1 SGHVS and CDR2 FQNEAQ. The ends were cut back, 3 bases at V and 2 bases at J, with 16 bases in the middle. This CDR3 has 16 residues. The TCR comes from a human donor who was either an allogeneic HSCT recipient or a stem cell or donor lymphocyte infusion donor (not recorded which). It is not recorded whose cells these are; they may come from a transplant donor. Sequencing input: blood, either unsorted or a sorted T cell fraction (not recorded which). This sequence joins TRBV7-8 and TRBJ1-1, with a weak D call TRBD1 (6 bases). CDR3 DNA sequence: TGTGCCAGCAGCTTGAGGGCGGGACACGACAACACTGAAGCTTTCTTT. Translating gives CASSLRAGHDNTEAFF.